Sequencing of this TCR beta chain was carried out in a study of T-cell memory formation after mild COVID-19. Overall study: The two donors had largely donor-specific TCR clusters. General study points: Chiefly within CM and EM were the contracting CD4+ clones; CD8+ ones were within EMRA.

TCRdb re-analysed the 5' RACE reads in MiXCR, keeping a single row per CDR3 protein. Of approximately 400,000 distinct CDR3 sequences listed, more than 15% are singletons. This clonotype was recorded a few times. Antigen: not known. The CDR3 has 15 amino acids. Trimming cost V 3 bases and J 5 bases, with 15 bases left between them. The germline CDR1 and CDR2 sequences are SGHTA and FQGNSA. The chain carries TRBV7-2 and TRBJ2-3; a weak D match, TRBD2 (7 bases). Sequenced input: PBMCs or a T cell subset sorted from them (not recorded which). This receptor was identified in a man younger than 30 who had mild COVID-19 (a few samples of this study predate the infection). Cell type and time point are not known. The DNA for the CDR3 is TGTGCCAGCAGCTTGATGGGGGGGCAGGGAGATACGCAGTATTTT. Its translation: CASSLMGGQGDTQYF.